This is a list of T cell receptor beta chains from one sample in a study of blood T cell repertoires in COVID-19. TCRdb's table, derived via immunoSEQ multiplex PCR, lists solely in-frame clones and lacks some. The table includes fewer than 400,000 clones, around 87% detected once. The material sequenced was PBMCs or T cells enriched from blood (not recorded which). These receptors originate from a woman in her forties or fifties who had recovered from COVID-19. Each CDR3 is given with its conserved first and last residue. The D gene is left open where the match is weak. Not every row has a clone size; where given, it reads once, few, many or a size class.

TRBV29-1	NA	TRBJ2-2	NA	TGCAGCGTTGGGAGAGTGAACACCGGGGAGCTGTTTTTT	CSVGRVNTGELFF
TRBV7-8	NA	TRBJ1-1	NA	TGTGCCAGCAGCTTCCCAGGGCACACTGAAGCTTTCTTT	CASSFPGHTEAFF
TRBV18	TRBD1	TRBJ2-1	NA	TGTGCCAGCTCATCGCAGGACAGGGAGGTCAAGTTCTTC	CASSSQDREVKFF
TRBV19	NA	TRBJ1-4	few	TGTGCCAGTAAAAGACCTCGGGGGGGTAATGAAAAACTGTTTTTT	CASKRPRGGNEKLFF
TRBV6-5	NA	TRBJ2-7	NA	TGTGCCAGCAGTAAATCCCTCGGGAGCTACGAGCAGTACTTC	CASSKSLGSYEQYF
TRBV30	TRBD1	TRBJ1-5	NA	TGTGCCTGGAGCCAGGGGGGCAATCAGCCCCAGCATTTT	CAWSQGGNQPQHF
TRBV27	TRBD2	TRBJ2-3	NA	TGTGCCAGCAGTTCCCGACTAGCGGGGGTCTCCGATACGCAGTATTTT	CASSSRLAGVSDTQYF
TRBV7-3	TRBD2	TRBJ2-1	NA	TGTGCCAGCAGCTCGGGGACTAGCGGCGTTGGACAGTTCTTC	CASSSGTSGVGQFF
TRBV5-5	TRBD2	TRBJ2-3	NA	TGTGCCAGCACCCGACTAGCGGGGGTTGCAGATACGCAGTATTTT	CASTRLAGVADTQYF
TRBV27	TRBD1	TRBJ1-2	NA	TGTGCCAGCAGCCTTACGGGACAGCACCTCTATGGCTACACCTTC	CASSLTGQHLYGYTF
TRBV19	NA	TRBJ1-5	once	TGTGCCAGTAAACGGGACATAGGGGATCAGCCCCAGCATTTT	CASKRDIGDQPQHF
TRBV2	NA	TRBJ1-2	NA	TGTGCCAGCAGTACGGACAGTAACTATGGCTACACCTTC	CASSTDSNYGYTF
TRBV19	NA	TRBJ2-3	NA	TGTGCCAGTAGTATAGCGGGGGGCGTGATCGGTGGTACAGATACGCAGTATTTT	CASSIAGGVIGGTDTQYF
TRBV19	NA	TRBJ1-2	NA	TGTGCCAGTTCCCGGCCCGAGGGCAGGCGGGCCTATGGCTACACCTTC	CASSRPEGRRAYGYTF
TRBV5-8	NA	TRBJ1-1	NA	TGTGCCAGCAGCTTGAGCCCAAACACTGAAGCTTTCTTT	CASSLSPNTEAFF
TRBV3-1/TRBV3-2	NA	TRBJ1-1	NA	TGTGCCAGCAGCCAAGCAATGAACACTGAAGCTTTCTTT	CASSQAMNTEAFF
TRBV7-8	NA	TRBJ1-5	NA	TGTGCCAGCAGCACGGACACCAGCAATCAGCCCCAGCATTTT	CASSTDTSNQPQHF
TRBV30	NA	TRBJ1-6	once	TGTGCCTGGAGTGTACGCCAGGGGAGCTCCTATAATTCACCCCTCCACTTT	CAWSVRQGSSYNSPLHF
TRBV27	TRBD1	TRBJ1-1	NA	TGTGCCAGCAGTTTAACCGGGACAGGGGGCAGCGACGAAGCTTTCTTT	CASSLTGTGGSDEAFF
TRBV6-6	NA	TRBJ1-6	NA	TGTGCCAGCACCTGGGGGGGCCCGAATTCACCCCTCCACTTT	CASTWGGPNSPLHF
TRBV7-9	NA	TRBJ1-1	once	TGTGCCAGCAGCTTAGGCCCGAGGACTGAAGCTTTCTTT	CASSLGPRTEAFF
TRBV19	NA	TRBJ1-2	NA	TGTGCCAGTAGTATATCTTCCGTTGGCTACACCTTC	CASSISSVGYTF
TRBV6-1	NA	TRBJ2-7	NA	TGTGCCAGCAGTGAAGCGTTCCTCTACGAGCAGTACTTC	CASSEAFLYEQYF
TRBV5-1	TRBD2	TRBJ2-2	few	TGCGCCAGCAGCCCCGAACTAGCGGGGGGCCGGGGCGGGGAGCTGTTTTTT	CASSPELAGGRGGELFF
TRBV7-2	TRBD2	TRBJ2-3	NA	TGTGCCAGCAGCTTATGGGGGGGGACAGATACGCAGTATTTT	CASSLWGGTDTQYF
TRBV27	TRBD1	TRBJ2-2	NA	TGTGCCAGCAGTGCTCTCACAGGGGGGACGAACACCGGGGAGCTGTTTTTT	CASSALTGGTNTGELFF
TRBV5-1	TRBD2	TRBJ2-2	NA	TGCGCCAGCAGTTTAGCGGGGCCGAACACCGGGGAGCTGTTTTTT	CASSLAGPNTGELFF
TRBV28	TRBD1	TRBJ2-2	NA	TGTGCCAGCAGTTTTCAGGGGGCGAACACCGGGGAGCTGTTTTTT	CASSFQGANTGELFF